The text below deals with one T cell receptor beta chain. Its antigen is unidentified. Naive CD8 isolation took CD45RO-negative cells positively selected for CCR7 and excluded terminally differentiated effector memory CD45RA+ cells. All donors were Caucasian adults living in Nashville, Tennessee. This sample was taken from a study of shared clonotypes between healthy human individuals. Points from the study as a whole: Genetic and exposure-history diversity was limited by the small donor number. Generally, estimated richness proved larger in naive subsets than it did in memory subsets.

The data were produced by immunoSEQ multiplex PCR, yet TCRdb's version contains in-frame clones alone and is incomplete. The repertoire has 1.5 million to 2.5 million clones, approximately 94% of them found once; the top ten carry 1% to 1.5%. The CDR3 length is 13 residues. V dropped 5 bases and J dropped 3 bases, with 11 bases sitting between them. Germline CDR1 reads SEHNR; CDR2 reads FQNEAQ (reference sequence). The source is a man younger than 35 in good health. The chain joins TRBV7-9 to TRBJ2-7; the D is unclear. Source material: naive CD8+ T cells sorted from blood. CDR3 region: CASSVTHNYEQYF. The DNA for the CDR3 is TGTGCCAGCAGCGTCACCCATAACTACGAGCAGTACTTC.